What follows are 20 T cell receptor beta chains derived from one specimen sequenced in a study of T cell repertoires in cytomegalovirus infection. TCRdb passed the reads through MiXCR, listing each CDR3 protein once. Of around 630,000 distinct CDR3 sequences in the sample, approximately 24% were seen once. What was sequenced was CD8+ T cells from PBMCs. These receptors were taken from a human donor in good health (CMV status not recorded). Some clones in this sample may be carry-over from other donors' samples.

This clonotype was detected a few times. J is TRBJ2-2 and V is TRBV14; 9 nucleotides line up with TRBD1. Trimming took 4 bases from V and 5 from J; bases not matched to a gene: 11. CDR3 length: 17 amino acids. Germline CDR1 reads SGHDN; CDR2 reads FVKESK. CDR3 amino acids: CASSPLGGQGKTGELFF. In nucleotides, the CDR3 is TGTGCCAGCAGCCCCCTCGGGGGACAGGGTAAAACCGGGGAGCTGTTTTTT.

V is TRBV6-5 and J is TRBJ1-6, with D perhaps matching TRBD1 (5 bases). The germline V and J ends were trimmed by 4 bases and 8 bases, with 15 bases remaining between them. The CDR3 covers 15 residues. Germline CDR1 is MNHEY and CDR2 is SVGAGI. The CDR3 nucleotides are TGTGCCAGCAGTTTACACGGGGGGGAGGATTCACCCCTCCACTTT. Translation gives CASSLHGGEDSPLHF.

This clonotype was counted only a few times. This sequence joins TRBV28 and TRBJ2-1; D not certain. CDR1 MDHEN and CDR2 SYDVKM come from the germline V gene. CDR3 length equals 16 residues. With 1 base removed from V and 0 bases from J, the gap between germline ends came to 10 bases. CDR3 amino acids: CASSLSALSSYNEQFF. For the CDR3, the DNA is TGTGCCAGCAGTTTATCAGCCTTGAGCTCCTACAATGAGCAGTTCTTC.

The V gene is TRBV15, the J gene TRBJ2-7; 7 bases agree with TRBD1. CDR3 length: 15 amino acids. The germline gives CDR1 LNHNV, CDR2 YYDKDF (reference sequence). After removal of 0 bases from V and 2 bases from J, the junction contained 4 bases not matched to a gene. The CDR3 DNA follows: TGTGCCACCAGCAGAGATCCAGGGACAGCCTACGAGCAGTACTTC. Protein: CATSRDPGTAYEQYF.

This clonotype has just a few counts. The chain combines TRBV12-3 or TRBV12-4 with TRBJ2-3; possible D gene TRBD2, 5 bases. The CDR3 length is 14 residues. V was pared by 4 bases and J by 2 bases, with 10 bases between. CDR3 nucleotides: TGTGCCAGCAGTTCGCCGGGATTCACAGATACGCAGTATTTT. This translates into CASSSPGFTDTQYF.

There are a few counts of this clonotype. CDR3 region: CASRDSLSTDTQYF. The CDR3 DNA follows: TGTGCCAGCAGGGACAGCCTCAGCACAGATACGCAGTATTTT. The V and J genes are TRBV7-2 and TRBJ2-3, with D tentatively TRBD1 (6 bases). Trimming pared 6 bases from V and 0 bases from J, leaving 10 bases between. In germline, CDR1 is SGHTA, CDR2 FQGNSA. CDR3 length: 14 residues.

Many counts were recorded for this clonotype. The CDR3 DNA reads TGTGCCAGCAGCTCGACAGGAGCCAAAAACATTCAGTACTTC. Protein: CASSSTGAKNIQYF. The rearrangement uses TRBV7-8 and TRBJ2-4, with D maybe TRBD1 (6 bases). There are 14 residues in the CDR3. Germline V lookup: CDR1 SGHVS, CDR2 FQNEAQ. V lost 4 bases to trimming and J lost 0 bases, with 7 bases between them.

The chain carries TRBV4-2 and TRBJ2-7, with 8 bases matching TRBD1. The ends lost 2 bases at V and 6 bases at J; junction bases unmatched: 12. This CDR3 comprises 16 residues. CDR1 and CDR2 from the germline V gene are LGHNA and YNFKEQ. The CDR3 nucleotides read TGTGCCAGCAGCCAAAGAACCGGGACAGGACCCCTCGAGCAGTACTTC. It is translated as CASSQRTGTGPLEQYF.

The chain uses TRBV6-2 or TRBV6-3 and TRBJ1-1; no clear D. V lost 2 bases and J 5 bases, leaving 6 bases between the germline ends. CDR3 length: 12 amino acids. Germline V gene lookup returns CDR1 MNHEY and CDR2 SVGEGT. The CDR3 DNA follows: TGTGCCAGCAGTTACATGTGGACTGAAGCTTTCTTT. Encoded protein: CASSYMWTEAFF.

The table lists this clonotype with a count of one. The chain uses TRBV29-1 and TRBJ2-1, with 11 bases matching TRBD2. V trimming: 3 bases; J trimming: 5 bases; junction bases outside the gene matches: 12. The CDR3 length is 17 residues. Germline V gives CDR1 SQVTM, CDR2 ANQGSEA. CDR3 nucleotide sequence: TGCAGCGTTGAGAGGACTAGCGGGCACCTGGAGGACAATGAGCAGTTCTTC. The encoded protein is CSVERTSGHLEDNEQFF.

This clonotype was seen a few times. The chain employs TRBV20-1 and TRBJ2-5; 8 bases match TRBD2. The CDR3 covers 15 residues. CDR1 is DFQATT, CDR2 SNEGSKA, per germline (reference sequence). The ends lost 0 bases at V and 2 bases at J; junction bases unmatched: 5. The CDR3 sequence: CSARDKRGPQETQYF. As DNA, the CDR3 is TGCAGTGCTAGAGATAAGCGGGGGCCACAAGAGACCCAGTACTTC.

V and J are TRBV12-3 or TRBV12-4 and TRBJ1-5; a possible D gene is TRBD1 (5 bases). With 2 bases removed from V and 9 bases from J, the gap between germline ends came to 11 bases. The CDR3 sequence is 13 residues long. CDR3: CASSLTGGTPQHF. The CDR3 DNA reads TGTGCCAGCAGTTTAACCGGCGGGACGCCCCAGCATTTT.

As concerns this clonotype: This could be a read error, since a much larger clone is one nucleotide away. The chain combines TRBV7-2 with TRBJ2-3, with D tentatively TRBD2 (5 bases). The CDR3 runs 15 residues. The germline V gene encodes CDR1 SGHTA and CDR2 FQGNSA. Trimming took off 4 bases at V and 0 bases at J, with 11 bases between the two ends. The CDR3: CASSCNRESTDTQYF. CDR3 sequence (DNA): TGTGCCAGCAGCTGTAATAGGGAGAGCACAGATACGCAGTATTTT.

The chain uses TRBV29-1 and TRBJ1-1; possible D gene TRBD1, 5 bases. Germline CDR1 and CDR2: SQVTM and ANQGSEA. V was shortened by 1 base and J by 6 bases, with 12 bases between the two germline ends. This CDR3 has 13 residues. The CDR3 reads CSVEGQGVAEAFF. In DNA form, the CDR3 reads TGCAGCGTTGAAGGGCAGGGTGTCGCTGAAGCTTTCTTT.

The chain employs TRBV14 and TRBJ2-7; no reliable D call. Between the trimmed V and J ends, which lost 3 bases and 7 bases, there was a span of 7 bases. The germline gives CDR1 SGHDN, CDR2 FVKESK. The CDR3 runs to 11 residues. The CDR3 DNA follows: TGTGCCAGCAGCCACCAAGGAGAGCAGTACTTC. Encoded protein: CASSHQGEQYF.

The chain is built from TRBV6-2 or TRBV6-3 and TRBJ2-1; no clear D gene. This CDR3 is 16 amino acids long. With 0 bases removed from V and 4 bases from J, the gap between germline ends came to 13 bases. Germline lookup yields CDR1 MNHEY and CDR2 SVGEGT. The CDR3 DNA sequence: TGTGCCAGCAGTTACTCGTCACTCTTGGAATACAATGAGCAGTTCTTC. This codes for CASSYSSLLEYNEQFF.

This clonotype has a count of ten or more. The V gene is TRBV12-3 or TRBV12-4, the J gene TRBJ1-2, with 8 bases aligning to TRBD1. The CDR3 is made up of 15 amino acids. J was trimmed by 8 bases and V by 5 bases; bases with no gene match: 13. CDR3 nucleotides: TGTGCCAGCAGTGCACTGGGGCAGGGGGCCTTCGGCTACACCTTC. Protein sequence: CASSALGQGAFGYTF.

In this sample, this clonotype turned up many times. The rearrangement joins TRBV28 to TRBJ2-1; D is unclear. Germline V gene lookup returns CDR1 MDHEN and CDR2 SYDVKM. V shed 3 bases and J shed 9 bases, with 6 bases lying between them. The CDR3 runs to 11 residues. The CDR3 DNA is TGTGCCAGCAGTTTTTCACCTGAGCAGTTCTTC. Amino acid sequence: CASSFSPEQFF.

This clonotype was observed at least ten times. CDR3 sequence reads: CASSLPTGDASTDTQYF. As DNA, the CDR3 is TGTGCCAGCAGCTTACCCACAGGGGATGCTAGCACAGATACGCAGTATTTT. This chain links TRBV7-8 with TRBJ2-3, with 7 bases fitting TRBD1. Germline V gene sequence: CDR1 SGHVS, CDR2 FQNEAQ. The CDR3 has 17 amino acids. Unmatched junction bases numbered 8, after V lost 2 bases and J lost 0 bases.

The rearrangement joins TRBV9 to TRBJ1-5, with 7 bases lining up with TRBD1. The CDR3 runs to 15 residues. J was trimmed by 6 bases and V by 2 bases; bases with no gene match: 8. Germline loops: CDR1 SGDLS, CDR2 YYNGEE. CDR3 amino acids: CASSVGEGAGQPQHF. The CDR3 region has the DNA TGTGCCAGCAGCGTGGGGGAGGGGGCTGGTCAGCCCCAGCATTTT.